This T cell receptor beta chain was captured in a study of T-cell reconstitution after alpha-beta-depleted transplantation in children. Study-wide results and caveats: A year had passed since transplant, and T-cell counts and diversity by then came mostly from newly produced T cells. There were some patients whose high TCRbeta diversity at day 60 came from surviving recipient T cells and thymic progenitors. Approximately two months post-transplant, alpha-beta T cells reportedly originated from several hundred expanded graft clones.

Unique molecular identifiers were built into the TCRbeta library. Each CDR3 protein is one row after TCRdb ran MiXCR on the PCR reads. This table has almost 500,000 distinct CDR3 sequences, about 10% appearing once. Germline CDR1 is SNHLY and CDR2 is FYNNEI. V was pared by 8 bases and J by 4 bases, with 12 bases between. This CDR3 comprises 13 residues. In this sample, this clonotype turned up a few times. Its specificity is not known. The source material was PBMCs, sampled before TCRalphabeta/CD19-depleted stem cell transplant. This chain connects TRBV2 to TRBJ2-1; tentatively, D is TRBD2 (6 bases). The TCR sequence derives from a child aged 2 to 10 with inherited bone marrow failure, due to receive a stem cell transplant. CDR3 sequence (DNA): TGTGCCAGCCAACGGGAGCCTTACAATGAGCAGTTCTTC. Amino acid sequence: CASQREPYNEQFF.